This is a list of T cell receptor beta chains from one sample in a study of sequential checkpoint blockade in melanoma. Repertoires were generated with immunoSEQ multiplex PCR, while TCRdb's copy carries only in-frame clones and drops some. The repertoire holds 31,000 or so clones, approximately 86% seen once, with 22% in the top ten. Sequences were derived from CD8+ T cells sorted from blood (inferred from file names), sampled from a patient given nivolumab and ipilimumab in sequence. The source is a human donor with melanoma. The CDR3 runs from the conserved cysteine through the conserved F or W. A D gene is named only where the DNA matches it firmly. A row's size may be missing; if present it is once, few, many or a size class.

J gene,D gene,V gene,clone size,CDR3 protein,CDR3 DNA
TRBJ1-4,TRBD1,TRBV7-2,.,CASSRAGTGLEKLFF,TGTGCCAGCAGCCGGGCCGGGACAGGTCTAGAAAAACTGTTTTTT
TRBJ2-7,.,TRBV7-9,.,CASGPPAGRDEQYF,TGTGCCAGCGGCCCCCCCGCAGGGCGCGACGAGCAGTACTTC
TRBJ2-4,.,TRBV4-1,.,CASSQGALSNIQYF,TGCGCCAGCAGCCAAGGGGCCCTGTCAAACATTCAGTACTTC
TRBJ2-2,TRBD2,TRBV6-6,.,CASSYPTGGAGELFF,TGTGCCAGCAGTTACCCGACCGGGGGGGCCGGGGAGCTGTTTTTT
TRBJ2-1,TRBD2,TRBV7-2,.,CASSLASGAYNEQFF,TGTGCCAGCAGCTTAGCTAGCGGGGCGTACAATGAGCAGTTCTTC
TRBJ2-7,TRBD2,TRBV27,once,CASSFGLVHEQYF,TGTGCCAGCAGCTTCGGACTAGTTCACGAGCAGTACTTC
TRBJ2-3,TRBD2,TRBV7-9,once,CASSLVVAGASTDTQYF,TGTGCCAGCAGCTTAGTGGTAGCGGGCGCTAGCACAGATACGCAGTATTTT
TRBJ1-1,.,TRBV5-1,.,CASSLYNSNTEAFF,TGCGCCAGCAGCTTGTATAACAGTAACACTGAAGCTTTCTTT
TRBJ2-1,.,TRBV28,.,CASVGATPGEQFF,TGTGCCAGCGTGGGCGCAACTCCAGGTGAGCAGTTCTTC
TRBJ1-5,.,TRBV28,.,CASSQQGARRNQPQHF,TGTGCCAGCAGTCAACAAGGGGCGCGCCGCAATCAGCCCCAGCATTTT
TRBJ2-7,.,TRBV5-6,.,CASSTGHRSYEQYF,TGTGCCAGCAGCACGGGACATCGCTCCTACGAGCAGTACTTC
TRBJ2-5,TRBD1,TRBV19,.,CASSMMQGAGETQYF,TGTGCCAGTAGTATGATGCAGGGGGCAGGCGAGACCCAGTACTTC
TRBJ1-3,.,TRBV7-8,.,CASSYRFSGNTIYF,TGTGCCAGCAGCTACAGGTTCTCTGGAAACACCATATATTTT
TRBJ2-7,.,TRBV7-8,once,CASSGGRYEQYF,TGTGCCAGCAGCGGAGGGAGGTACGAGCAGTACTTC
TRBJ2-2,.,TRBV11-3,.,CASSQRGVPNTGELFF,TGTGCCAGCAGTCAGCGCGGGGTCCCGAACACCGGGGAGCTGTTTTTT
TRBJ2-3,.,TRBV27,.,CASSYLLGGGTDTQYF,TGTGCCAGCAGTTACCTACTCGGGGGTGGCACAGATACGCAGTATTTT
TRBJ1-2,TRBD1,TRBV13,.,CASSTTGGGYGYTF,TGTGCCAGCAGCACCACAGGGGGCGGCTATGGCTACACCTTC
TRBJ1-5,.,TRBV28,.,CASSPGIVTISNQPQHF,TGTGCCAGCAGTCCGGGTATAGTGACGATTAGCAATCAGCCCCAGCATTTT
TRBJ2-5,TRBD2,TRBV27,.,CASSLIGGAETQYF,TGTGCCAGCAGTTTGATCGGGGGGGCAGAGACCCAGTACTTC
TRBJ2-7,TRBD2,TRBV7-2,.,CASSQTSGHSYEQYF,TGTGCCAGCAGCCAGACTAGCGGGCACTCCTACGAGCAGTACTTC
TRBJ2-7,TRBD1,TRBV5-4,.,CASSFGTGSSEQYF,TGTGCCAGCAGCTTCGGGACAGGGTCATCCGAGCAGTACTTC
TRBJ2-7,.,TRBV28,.,CASALPNSYEQYF,TGTGCCAGTGCACTTCCTAACTCCTACGAGCAGTACTTC
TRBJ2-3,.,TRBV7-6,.,CASSPGQTTDTQYF,TGTGCCAGCAGCCCCGGACAGACCACAGATACGCAGTATTTT
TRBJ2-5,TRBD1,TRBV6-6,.,CASSRGQGRETQYF,TGTGCCAGCAGTCGAGGACAGGGGAGGGAGACCCAGTACTTC
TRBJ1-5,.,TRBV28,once,CASSLRGIQPQHF,TGTGCCAGCAGTTTACGGGGGATACAGCCCCAGCATTTT
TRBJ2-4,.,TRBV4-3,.,CASSQAGARESGKNIQYF,TGCGCCAGCAGCCAAGCTGGGGCTCGGGAGAGCGGCAAAAACATTCAGTACTTC
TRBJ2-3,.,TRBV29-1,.,CSVVWGGKDTQYF,TGCAGCGTTGTTTGGGGCGGCAAGGATACGCAGTATTTT
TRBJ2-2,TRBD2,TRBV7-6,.,CASSFGTGGNTGELFF,TGTGCCAGCAGCTTCGGAACGGGAGGGAACACCGGGGAGCTGTTTTTT
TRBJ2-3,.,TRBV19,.,CASSTGTDTQYF,TGTGCCAGTAGTACAGGCACAGATACGCAGTATTTT
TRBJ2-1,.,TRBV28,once,CASSYTDNEQFF,TGTGCCAGCAGTTATACAGACAATGAGCAGTTCTTC
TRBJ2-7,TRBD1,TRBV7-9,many,CASSSQGLEQYF,TGTGCCAGCAGCTCACAGGGGCTAGAGCAGTACTTC
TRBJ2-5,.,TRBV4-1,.,CASSQASGQETQYF,TGCGCCAGCAGCCAAGCTTCGGGGCAAGAGACCCAGTACTTC
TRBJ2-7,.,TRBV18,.,CASSPDSTYEQYF,TGTGCCAGCTCACCGGACTCCACCTACGAGCAGTACTTC
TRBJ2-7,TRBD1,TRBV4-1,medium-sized,CASSQEWGRGLYEQYF,TGCGCCAGCAGCCAAGAATGGGGCAGGGGGCTATACGAGCAGTACTTC
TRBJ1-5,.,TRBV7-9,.,CASRQGDQPQHF,TGTGCCAGCAGACAGGGAGATCAGCCCCAGCATTTT
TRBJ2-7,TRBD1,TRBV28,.,CASSGTGGSYEQYF,TGTGCCAGCAGCGGGACAGGGGGCTCCTACGAGCAGTACTTC
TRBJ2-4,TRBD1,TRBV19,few,CASSIDYGTGSDIQYF,TGTGCCAGTAGTATAGATTACGGGACAGGGAGCGACATTCAGTACTTC
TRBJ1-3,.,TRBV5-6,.,CASSLGDSGNTIYF,TGTGCCAGCAGCCTAGGGGACTCTGGAAACACCATATATTTT
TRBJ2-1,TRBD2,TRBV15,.,CATSRVAGGVNEQFF,TGTGCCACCAGCAGAGTAGCGGGAGGCGTCAATGAGCAGTTCTTC
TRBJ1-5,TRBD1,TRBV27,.,CASSQGTGLLNQPQHF,TGTGCCAGCAGCCAGGGGACAGGTCTTCTCAATCAGCCCCAGCATTTT
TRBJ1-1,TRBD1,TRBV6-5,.,CASRQGMNTEAFF,TGTGCCAGCCGACAGGGAATGAACACTGAAGCTTTCTTT